Following are 17 T cell receptor beta chains from one sample sequenced in a study of T cell responses to AZD1222 COVID-19 vaccine. Profiling relied on immunoSEQ multiplex PCR, and the TCRdb table lists in-frame clones only, not all of them. The data hold some 200,000 clones, with approximately 91% observed a single time. The sequenced sample was peripheral blood, obtained on day 0 of AZD1222 vaccination. The receptor set was obtained from an adult in good health.

The rearrangement uses TRBV6-1 and TRBJ2-1; possible D gene TRBD2, 5 bases. V was cut by 1 base and J by 9 bases, with 22 bases left in between. CDR3 size: 17 residues. Germline CDR1 reads MNHNS; CDR2 reads SASEGT. CDR3 in amino acids: CASSEVYETHTRGEQFF. CDR3 DNA: TGTGCCAGCAGTGAAGTGTACGAAACCCACACTCGGGGTGAGCAGTTCTTC.

The rearrangement links TRBV28 to TRBJ2-2, with 7 bases that match TRBD1. Germline-derived CDR1 and CDR2 are MDHEN and SYDVKM. V was clipped by 11 bases and J by 7 bases; unmatched bases: 13. This CDR3 region has 14 residues. The CDR3 spells CAASLTGNGGELFF. For the CDR3, the DNA is TGTGCCGCGTCCCTGACAGGGAACGGCGGGGAGCTGTTTTTT.

This chain joins TRBV5-8 and TRBJ1-4; D may be TRBD1 (6 bases). The CDR3 has 13 amino acids. Germline CDR1 SGHTS, CDR2 YDEGEE. Trimming removed 6 bases at V and 7 bases at J, with 13 bases between. The CDR3 region is CASNTGLGEKLFF. The CDR3 coding sequence is TGTGCCAGCAACACAGGGCTCGGTGAAAAACTGTTTTTT.

The chain has TRBV6-4 and TRBJ2-1; a possible D gene is TRBD1 (6 bases). Germline lookup yields CDR1 MRHNA and CDR2 SNTAGT. V was trimmed by 3 bases and J by 1 base, leaving 16 bases between them. CDR3 length equals 17 residues. The CDR3, as DNA: TGTGCCAGCAGTGATTCTACAGGGAAGGGATCCTACAATGAGCAGTTCTTC. Its protein is CASSDSTGKGSYNEQFF.

The rearrangement joins TRBV18 to TRBJ1-2, with D tentatively TRBD1 (5 bases). Germline V CDR1 and CDR2: KGHSH, LQKENI. V lost 3 bases and J lost 6, with 20 bases in between. The CDR3 runs to 16 residues. Here the CDR3 DNA reads TGTGCCAGCTCACCCGGGGACGTTAGGCCTTGGAATGGCTACACCTTC. This encodes CASSPGDVRPWNGYTF.

V usage is TRBV6-5 and J usage is TRBJ2-1, with D uncertain. Germline V gene lookup returns CDR1 MNHEY and CDR2 SVGAGI. This CDR3 is built from 11 residues. The germline V and J ends were trimmed by 3 bases and 10 bases, with 7 bases remaining between them. The CDR3 reads CASSYNREQFF. CDR3 coding DNA: TGTGCCAGCAGTTATAACAGAGAGCAGTTCTTC.

CDR3 amino acids: CASSSSWTGGNEQFF. The CDR3 bases are TGCGCCAGCAGCTCATCCTGGACGGGGGGAAATGAGCAGTTCTTC. The rearrangement uses TRBV5-1 and TRBJ2-1, with 7 bases fitting TRBD2. The CDR3 has 15 residues. The V gene end was trimmed by 3 bases and the J gene end by 7 bases; junction bases not matched to a gene: 10. CDR1 SGHRS and CDR2 YFSETQ come from the germline V gene. The whole variable domain, filled in from reference TRBV5-1 and TRBJ2-1, reads KAGVTQTPRYLIKTRGQQVTLSCSPISGHRSVSWYQQTPGQGLQFLFEYFSETQRNKGNFPGRFSGRQFSNSRSEMNVSTLELGDSALYLCASSSSWTGGNEQFFGPGTRLTVL.

The chain is built from TRBV6-6 and TRBJ1-2; 9 nucleotides agree with TRBD1. Germline-derived CDR1 and CDR2 are MNHNY and SVGAGI (reference sequence). CDR3 length equals 14 residues. V dropped 2 bases and J dropped 6; count of bases not matched to a gene: 4. The DNA for the CDR3 is TGTGCCAGCAGTTACAGGGACAGGGCTCATGGCTACACCTTC. Protein sequence: CASSYRDRAHGYTF.

The chain carries TRBV5-8 and TRBJ1-5; D not certain. Trimming stripped 4 bases from V and 4 bases from J, with 6 bases between. The germline gives CDR1 SGHTS, CDR2 YDEGEE. CDR3 length equals 12 residues. CDR3 DNA sequence: TGTGCCAGCAGCCGCCTAAATCAGCCCCAGCATTTT. Its protein is CASSRLNQPQHF.

This chain connects TRBV5-6 to TRBJ2-1; 7 bases match TRBD1. The CDR3 is 14 residues long. The V gene's germline CDR1 is SGHDT and CDR2 YYEEEE. Trimming removed 1 base from V and 11 bases from J; junction bases left unmatched: 9. DNA of the CDR3: TGTGCCAGCAGCTTGCCCCCACCGGGACAGCAGCAGTTCTTC. This codes for CASSLPPPGQQQFF.

In this sample, this clone turned up once. This chain connects TRBV10-3 to TRBJ1-1; D might be TRBD1 (5 bases). Germline V gene data show CDR1 as ENHRY and CDR2 as SYGVKD. Between the trimmed V and J ends, which lost 0 bases and 1 base, there was a span of 9 bases. The CDR3 spans 15 residues. The CDR3 region is CAISESKGPNTEAFF. In nucleotides, the CDR3 is TGTGCCATCAGTGAGTCAAAGGGGCCGAACACTGAAGCTTTCTTT.

This clone turned up a few times. V is TRBV7-3 and J is TRBJ2-1; 11 bases fit TRBD2. The trim removed 5 bases at V and 5 bases at J, leaving 5 bases unmatched. The V gene's germline CDR1 is SGHTA and CDR2 FQGTGA. The CDR3 spans 15 residues. Written as DNA, the CDR3 is TGTGCCAGCAGCCTTACTAGCGGGGGTAACAATGAGCAGTTCTTC. Its translation is CASSLTSGGNNEQFF.

J is TRBJ2-7 and V is TRBV9; 13 nucleotides align to TRBD2. V shed 4 bases, J shed 7 bases, and the junction held 11 bases outside the gene matches. Germline V CDR1 and CDR2: SGDLS, YYNGEE. The CDR3 sequence is 16 residues long. CDR3 in DNA: TGTGCCAGCAGCACGCGGACTAGCGGGGGTCTATGGGAGCAGTACTTC. Protein product: CASSTRTSGGLWEQYF.

The sample holds a few counts of this clone. The chain carries TRBV5-3 and TRBJ2-2; tentatively, D is TRBD1 (6 bases). TRBV5-3 is annotated as an ORF whose role is uncertain. V was clipped by 2 bases and J by 5 bases, with 13 bases between them. This CDR3 contains 15 residues. CDR3: CARSFRTQGTGELFF. CDR3 coding DNA: TGTGCCAGAAGCTTCCGGACTCAGGGGACCGGGGAGCTGTTTTTT.

V usage is TRBV4-1 and J usage is TRBJ1-2; no clear D. The CDR3 totals 15 residues. CDR1 MGHRA and CDR2 YSYEKL come from the germline V gene. Trimming shortened V by 4 bases and J by 2 bases, and 14 bases separated the two germline ends. CDR3 residues: CASSPNAALNYGYTF. The CDR3 DNA is TGCGCCAGCAGCCCAAATGCAGCGTTGAACTATGGCTACACCTTC.

This rearrangement joins TRBV6-5 to TRBJ1-1; D might be TRBD1 (6 bases). This CDR3 region has 14 residues. Germline CDR1 is MNHEY and CDR2 is SVGAGI. The V and J ends lost 6 bases and 0 bases respectively, with 11 bases between them. CDR3 nucleotides: TGTGCCAGCAGCCCGGGACACTTGAACACTGAAGCTTTCTTT. It encodes CASSPGHLNTEAFF.

The rearrangement uses TRBV14 and TRBJ2-1, with D tentatively TRBD2 (5 bases). CDR1 is SGHDN, CDR2 FVKESK, per germline. The CDR3 extends over 16 amino acids. The V end was cut by 3 bases, the J end by 2 bases, with 14 bases between. The DNA for the CDR3 is TGTGCCAGCAGCCATTCGCAGGAGGTCCCCTACAATGAGCAGTTCTTC. This sequence encodes CASSHSQEVPYNEQFF.